Following are 30 T cell receptor beta chains from one sample sequenced in a study of T cell repertoires in cytomegalovirus infection. TCRdb analysed the reads with MiXCR anew, one entry per CDR3 protein. The top ten clones hold around an eighth of a sample with 650,000 to 900,000 distinct CDR3 sequences, 30% to 35% of them seen once. Their cognate antigens are unknown. The specimen comprised cultured CD8+ T cells from PBMCs, sampled from culture after CMV antigen stimulation. These receptors came from a human donor in good health (CMV status not recorded). Some clones in this sample may be carry-over from other donors' samples.

The chain has TRBV5-1 and TRBJ1-2, with 7 bases aligning to TRBD1. Germline V lookup: CDR1 SGHRS, CDR2 YFSETQ. The CDR3 contains 15 residues. V dropped 3 bases and J dropped 5; count of bases not matched to a gene: 10. The CDR3 DNA reads TGCGCCAGCAGCTCACCGGACAGGACTCTTTATGGCTACACCTTC. Translation: CASSSPDRTLYGYTF. Looking up the rest from reference TRBV5-1 and TRBJ1-2 gives the full variable domain: KAGVTQTPRYLIKTRGQQVTLSCSPISGHRSVSWYQQTPGQGLQFLFEYFSETQRNKGNFPGRFSGRQFSNSRSEMNVSTLELGDSALYLCASSSPDRTLYGYTFGSGTRLTVV.

This clonotype was found many times. The chain recombines TRBV12-3 or TRBV12-4 with TRBJ2-1; perhaps TRBD1 as D (6 bases). The germline V and J ends were trimmed by 6 bases and 4 bases, with 13 bases remaining between them. This CDR3 has 14 residues. The CDR3: CASRDSFGYNEQFF. CDR3 nucleotides: TGTGCCAGCAGGGACAGTTTCGGGTACAATGAGCAGTTCTTC.

This clonotype was seen only a few times. The chain employs TRBV6-6 and TRBJ1-3; D ambiguous. The ends were cut back, 10 bases at V and 1 base at J, with 11 bases in the middle. This CDR3 region has 13 residues. From germline, CDR1 is MNHNY and CDR2 SVGAGI (reference sequence). CDR3 protein: CAIRGRSGNTIYF. The DNA for the CDR3 is TGTGCCATCCGAGGGAGGTCTGGAAACACCATATATTTT.

The CDR3 region is CSAPTGTGTYGYTF. For the CDR3, the DNA is TGCAGTGCCCCTACCGGGACAGGGACCTATGGCTACACCTTC. The chain couples TRBV20-1 to TRBJ1-2, with 9 bases lining up with TRBD1. Losses at the gene ends were 6 bases for V and 4 bases for J; bases not matched to a gene: 9. Germline V lookup: CDR1 DFQATT, CDR2 SNEGSKA (reference sequence). There are 14 residues in the CDR3.

The table lists this clonotype with a few counts. Mismatch with germline at one junction end may stem from a read error. The chain has TRBV6-2 or TRBV6-3 and TRBJ2-1; 8 bases are a match to TRBD2. The CDR3 totals 15 residues. Germline CDR1 MNHEY, CDR2 SVGEGT. In DNA, the CDR3 is TGTGCCAGCAGTTATCAGCGGGGGTTCTACAATGAACAGTTCTTC. Its translation: CASSYQRGFYNEQFF.

The chain employs TRBV5-6 and TRBJ2-3; maybe TRBD2 (6 bases). Germline CDR1 and CDR2: SGHDT and YYEEEE. This CDR3 is 14 amino acids long. Trimming pared 2 bases from V and 4 bases from J, leaving 11 bases between. CDR3 loop: CASSLNWGADTQYF. The DNA for the CDR3 is TGTGCCAGCAGCTTAAACTGGGGGGCAGATACGCAGTATTTT.

This clonotype was counted between two and nine times. This sequence joins TRBV10-3 and TRBJ2-3, with D possibly TRBD2 on 5 matching bases. The CDR3 has 14 amino acids. V was shortened by 3 bases and J by 4 bases, with 11 bases between the two germline ends. Germline V lookup: CDR1 ENHRY, CDR2 SYGVKD. CDR3 region: CAISDGVFADTQYF. In nucleotides, the CDR3 is TGTGCCATCAGTGACGGGGTGTTCGCAGATACGCAGTATTTT.

This clonotype came up a few times. The gene calls are TRBV27 and TRBJ1-1; weak D call: TRBD1 (5 bases). Trimming cost V 6 bases and J 3 bases, with 32 bases left between them. Germline V gene sequence: CDR1 MNHEY, CDR2 SMNVEV (reference sequence). CDR3 length equals 20 residues. CDR3 in DNA: TGTGCCAGCAGACAAGGGCCCCCGACCTGGGACCTACCAAGGGACACTGAAGCTTTCTTT. This translates into CASRQGPPTWDLPRDTEAFF.

CDR3 amino acids: CASSQDGPVSYNEQFF. The CDR3 nucleotides read TGTGCCAGCAGCCAAGACGGCCCCGTCTCCTACAATGAGCAGTTCTTC. This chain uses TRBV4-2 with TRBJ2-1; D remains unclear. Trimming pared 0 bases from V and 0 bases from J, leaving 9 bases between. The CDR3 totals 16 residues. Germline lookup yields CDR1 LGHNA and CDR2 YNFKEQ.

The chain links TRBV10-3 to TRBJ2-2; D may match TRBD1 or TRBD2 (5 bases each). The germline CDR1 and CDR2 sequences are ENHRY and SYGVKD. The CDR3 is 15 amino acids. The V and J ends lost 4 bases and 0 bases respectively, with 9 bases between them. The CDR3 nucleotides read TGTGCCATCAGTGCGGGGCCCTCGAACACCGGGGAGCTGTTTTTT. It is translated as CAISAGPSNTGELFF.

Many counts were recorded for this clonotype. The chain is built from TRBV7-9 and TRBJ1-1; D may be TRBD1 (5 bases). The CDR3 contains 15 residues. V lost 0 bases, J lost 4 bases, and 12 bases lay in between. The germline gives CDR1 SEHNR, CDR2 FQNEAQ (reference sequence). CDR3 sequence (DNA): TGTGCCAGCAGCTTAGCGGGACTCTTCGGCACTGAAGCTTTCTTT. Translated, it gives CASSLAGLFGTEAFF.

This clonotype was counted ten times or more. The V call is TRBV7-6, the J call TRBJ1-6; D perhaps matches TRBD1 (5 bases). The CDR3 is made up of 18 amino acids. Trimming stripped 2 bases from V and 0 bases from J, with 14 bases between. CDR1 is SGHVS, CDR2 FNYEAQ, per germline. CDR3 DNA: TGTGCCAGCAGCTTAAGGGGCGGTTTGAGCTCCTATAATTCACCCCTCCACTTT. Translated: CASSLRGGLSSYNSPLHF.

The V and J genes are TRBV10-3 and TRBJ2-1; 10 bases are a match to TRBD1. V shed 8 bases, J shed 7 bases, and the junction held 11 bases outside the gene matches. Per germline, CDR1 ENHRY and CDR2 SYGVKD. CDR3 length equals 15 residues. CDR3 loop: CAIGTGTGERNEQFF. The CDR3 coding sequence is TGTGCCATCGGGACCGGGACAGGGGAAAGAAATGAGCAGTTCTTC.

This chain connects TRBV10-3 to TRBJ1-4, with D possibly matching TRBD1 (5 bases). V lost 10 bases and J 3 bases, leaving 15 bases between the germline ends. There are 14 residues in the CDR3. Germline loops: CDR1 ENHRY, CDR2 SYGVKD. CDR3 sequence (DNA): TGTGCCACCCGTCGGGGAGGGGCTAATGAAAAACTGTTTTTT. It yields the protein CATRRGGANEKLFF.

This clonotype was seen only a few times. The chain uses TRBV25-1 and TRBJ1-2; D uncertain. The V and J ends lost 5 bases and 2 bases respectively, with 9 bases between them. Germline CDR1 and CDR2: MGHDK and SYGVNS. This CDR3 is 13 amino acids long. In nucleotides, the CDR3 is TGTGCCAGCAGTATGGCAGTAAACTATGGCTACACCTTC. It translates to CASSMAVNYGYTF.

V is TRBV6-2 or TRBV6-3 and J is TRBJ2-1; 7 nucleotides align to TRBD1. Germline lookup yields CDR1 MNHEY and CDR2 SVGEGT. The V and J ends lost 5 bases and 8 bases, in that order; junction bases with no gene match: 9. This CDR3 contains 14 residues. DNA for the CDR3: TGTGCCAGCAGTGATCTCGACAGGGATGATGAGCAGTTCTTC. Translated: CASSDLDRDDEQFF.

The rearrangement uses TRBV7-6 and TRBJ2-5; perhaps TRBD2 as D (6 bases). The germline gives CDR1 SGHVS, CDR2 FNYEAQ. The CDR3 is 15 residues long. Trimming took off 1 base at V and 3 bases at J, with 12 bases between the two ends. In DNA, the CDR3 is TGTGCCAGCAGCTTAGACCCCAGGGAGGAAGAGACCCAGTACTTC. Protein: CASSLDPREEETQYF.

This chain uses TRBV5-6 with TRBJ2-1; D ambiguous. This CDR3 region has 15 residues. Germline V lookup: CDR1 SGHDT, CDR2 YYEEEE. V was trimmed by 1 base and J by 4 bases, leaving 12 bases between them. CDR3 coding DNA: TGTGCCAGCAGCTTGAAGTTATTCGGGTACAATGAGCAGTTCTTC. Translating it yields CASSLKLFGYNEQFF.

The J gene is TRBJ1-2, the V gene TRBV15; D is possibly TRBD1 (6 bases). The CDR3 length is 16 residues. Germline CDR1 and CDR2: LNHNV and YYDKDF (reference sequence). Trimming left V 0 bases short and J 4 bases short, with 15 bases between. CDR3 sequence: CATSRDHQQGSYGYTF. CDR3 DNA: TGTGCCACCAGCAGAGATCACCAACAGGGTAGCTATGGCTACACCTTC. Supplemented by reference TRBV15 and TRBJ1-2, the full variable domain reads DAMVIQNPRYQVTQFGKPVTLSCSQTLNHNVMYWYQQKSSQAPKLLFHYYDKDFNNEADTPDNFQSRRPNTSFCFLDIRSPGLGDTAMYLCATSRDHQQGSYGYTFGSGTRLTVV.

This clonotype showed up just a few times. The chain employs TRBV19 and TRBJ2-6; D is ambiguous. Trimming removed 3 bases from V and 0 bases from J, with 15 bases in between. Germline loops: CDR1 LNHDA, CDR2 SQIVND (reference sequence). The CDR3 length is 18 residues. In DNA, the CDR3 is TGTGCCAGTAGTATTTGGTTAGTTGATCTCTCTGGGGCCAACGTCCTGACTTTC. This sequence encodes CASSIWLVDLSGANVLTF. The whole variable domain, filled in from reference TRBV19 and TRBJ2-6, reads DGGITQSPKYLFRKEGQNVTLSCEQNLNHDAMYWYRQDPGQGLRLIYYSQIVNDFQKGDIAEGYSVSREKKESFPLTVTSAQKNPTAFYLCASSIWLVDLSGANVLTFGAGSRLTVL.

This clonotype appeared many times. The J gene is TRBJ2-3, the V gene TRBV7-6, with D maybe TRBD2 (6 bases). The CDR3 is 16 residues long. V was cut by 1 base and J by 5 bases, with 16 bases left in between. Germline V gives CDR1 SGHVS, CDR2 FNYEAQ. Written as DNA, the CDR3 is TGTGCCAGCAGCTTAGAGGGTGCAGGCGGGGAAGATACGCAGTATTTT. Its translation: CASSLEGAGGEDTQYF. The whole variable domain, filled in from reference TRBV7-6 and TRBJ2-3, reads GAGVSQSPRYKVTKRGQDVALRCDPISGHVSLYWYRQALGQGPEFLTYFNYEAQQDKSGLPNDRFSAERPEGSISTLTIQRTEQRDSAMYRCASSLEGAGGEDTQYFGPGTRLTVL.

This clonotype was detected a few times. V gene TRBV7-8 combines with J gene TRBJ2-1; TRBD1 or TRBD2 may be the D gene (6 bases each). Trimming stripped 1 base from V and 7 bases from J, with 20 bases between. CDR3 length equals 17 residues. CDR1 and CDR2 (germline): SGHVS, FQNEAQ. Written as DNA, the CDR3 is TGTGCCAGCAGCTTAGGCCCCCGGGGGCCCTCTTGGAATGAGCAGTTCTTC. It encodes CASSLGPRGPSWNEQFF.

This clonotype was picked up a small number of times. The chain employs TRBV13 and TRBJ1-1; tentatively, D is TRBD1 (5 bases). Per the germline V gene, CDR1 is PRHDT and CDR2 is FYEKMQ (reference sequence). The CDR3 is 14 amino acids. The V end was cut by 1 base, the J end by 5 bases, with 11 bases between. The CDR3 here is CASSLDGGETEAFF. As DNA, the CDR3 is TGTGCCAGCAGCTTAGATGGGGGGGAGACTGAAGCTTTCTTT.

This clonotype was detected only a few times. CDR3 bases: TGTGCCAGCAGTGATTACCGACAGGGACCGTACGAGCAGTACTTC. It yields the protein CASSDYRQGPYEQYF. The chain employs TRBV25-1 and TRBJ2-7, with 7 bases lining up with TRBD1. Germline V lookup: CDR1 MGHDK, CDR2 SYGVNS. This CDR3 is 15 amino acids long. V was clipped by 3 bases and J by 4 bases; unmatched bases: 9.

The chain is built from TRBV7-9 and TRBJ2-5; D call uncertain. CDR3 length: 14 amino acids. Germline V gene data show CDR1 as SEHNR and CDR2 as FQNEAQ (reference sequence). V dropped 5 bases and J dropped 0 bases, with 10 bases sitting between them. The CDR3 loop reads CASSPPRYQETQYF. The CDR3 DNA reads as TGTGCCAGCAGCCCCCCACGTTACCAAGAGACCCAGTACTTC.

V and J are TRBV7-9 and TRBJ1-4, with a tentative D call TRBD1 (5 bases). CDR1 and CDR2 (germline): SEHNR, FQNEAQ (reference sequence). Trimming removed 7 bases from V and 6 bases from J, with 21 bases in between. This CDR3 is built from 16 residues. In nucleotides, the CDR3 is TGTGCCAGCATCTACTTCCCGGGGGATGTCCATGAAAAACTGTTTTTT. Its protein is CASIYFPGDVHEKLFF.

The CDR3 reads CASSFRDREPETQYF. For the CDR3, the DNA is TGTGCCAGCAGTTTCCGGGACAGGGAACCCGAGACCCAGTACTTC. The chain combines TRBV28 with TRBJ2-5, with TRBD1 identical over 9 bases. Germline trimming cut 3 bases from V and 5 bases from J; bases unmatched to any gene: 7. CDR1 and CDR2 (germline): MDHEN, SYDVKM. This CDR3 is 15 amino acids long.

V and J are TRBV7-9 and TRBJ2-5, with TRBD2 identical over 8 bases. Germline loops: CDR1 SEHNR, CDR2 FQNEAQ (reference sequence). The CDR3 totals 15 residues. V lost 6 bases to trimming and J lost 1 base; unmatched junction nucleotides: 7. In nucleotides, the CDR3 is TGTGCCAGCAGTTCCCGGCGGGGGGTCCAAGAGACCCAGTACTTC. This gives the protein CASSSRRGVQETQYF.

The chain uses TRBV2 and TRBJ1-2; TRBD1 might be the D (6 bases). The CDR3 sequence is 16 residues long. Trimming pared 1 base from V and 6 bases from J, leaving 18 bases between. Germline V gene sequence: CDR1 SNHLY, CDR2 FYNNEI. CDR3 amino acids: CASSEGRGGGLNGYTF. CDR3 nucleotide sequence: TGTGCCAGCAGTGAAGGGAGAGGTGGGGGGCTGAATGGCTACACCTTC.

This chain uses TRBV7-6 with TRBJ2-1; D is unresolved. Trimming stripped 1 base from V and 7 bases from J, with 11 bases between. Germline V gene lookup returns CDR1 SGHVS and CDR2 FNYEAQ. This CDR3 region has 14 residues. The CDR3 region is CASSLERDGNEQFF. The CDR3 nucleotides are TGTGCCAGCAGCTTAGAGCGTGACGGGAATGAGCAGTTCTTC.